This T cell receptor beta chain derives from a study of identical twins. This clonotype was counted a few times. Every sampled donor was Caucasian and healthy. TCRdb passed the 5' RACE reads through MiXCR, listing each CDR3 protein once. The sample has some 1,700,000 distinct CDR3 sequences, around 29% seen once. Trimming took 0 bases from V and 0 from J, leaving 8 bases between them. The CDR3 loop spans 15 amino acids. The germline V gene has CDR1 SGHAT and CDR2 FQNNGV. This receptor was taken from a newborn girl in good health. Sequencing input: cord blood. The chain recombines TRBV11-2 with TRBJ1-1; weak D call: TRBD1 (5 bases). CDR3 DNA: TGTGCCAGCAGCTTAGAATCGGGGCTGAACACTGAAGCTTTCTTT. This codes for CASSLESGLNTEAFF.